Here is one T cell receptor (beta chain) with its context. Its antigen remains unidentified. Base qualities were left out, and no much larger clone turns up one base away. Reading the germline V gene gives CDR1 SQVTM and CDR2 ANQGSEA. CDR3 length: 16 amino acids, cysteine to phenylalanine. The read is trimmed to its CDR3 DNA, 48 bases read in frame from base 1. After removal of 4 bases from V and 5 bases from J, the junction retains 12 bases not matched to a gene. Library method: the immunoSEQ multiplex PCR assay. The paper's data handling went like this. To diagnose cytomegalovirus status from the catalog of TCR beta chain sequences, a statistical classification framework was built. As stored in TCRdb, this immuneACCESS dataset retains in-frame rearrangements with V and J assigned. A fraction of the clones does not appear; measured against another copy, unresolved V genes explain less than half of the discrepancy, and the remainder lacks a known reason. V, J and clone size derive from that table, while D and trimming were established from the DNA sequence. For this sample there are 120,000 or so clones; more than 95% appear just once. The ten largest clones capture about 1.7% of the sample.

The data originate from a study of cytomegalovirus exposure and HLA in healthy donors (dated by TCRdb to 2016 to 2017). Study-level background: According to a later analysis, one platform produced both the 110 or so validation repertoires and the 730 or so repertoires of the first cohort. The study combined high-throughput TCR immunosequencing, statistical association of individual TCRs with disease status, and machine learning to predict cytomegalovirus infection status. A separate validation cohort of roughly 130 different subjects was used in addition to the 666-subject first cohort. The study aimed to test whether signatures of past pathogen exposure could be identified by cataloging public T cell receptors.

Study-wide findings and limitations: The authors suggested that the approach could potentially be generalized to other disease states and immunological phenotypes. In both the original and validation cohorts, the classifier was reported to diagnose cytomegalovirus status with high specificity and sensitivity. A later analysis had no HLA typing for the validation cohort, so co-occurrence there was scored across all 110 or so repertoires. A later analysis found that TCRs clustered in the first cohort also tended to co-occur in the roughly 120 validation repertoires, with 94% of cluster scores above 0. The study gave a list of about 160 TCR beta chains associated with cytomegalovirus. A few of the identified cytomegalovirus-associated TCR beta chains were confirmed in vitro to be specific for cytomegalovirus antigens. Most TCR sequences were observed very rarely across donors, whereas some public TCRs were present in many individuals.

The donors belonged to the validation cohort of under 150 subjects, which was separate from the roughly 700-subject first cohort. This sequence originates from a man between 18 and 35 years old in good health and CMV-seronegative. Input material: PBMCs. The chain employs TRBV29-1 and TRBJ2-3; 10 central nucleotides agree with TRBD2. In nucleotide form, the sequence is TGCAGCGTTGGCGGAACCATAGCGGGGGGACTAGATACGCAGTATTTT. The encoded protein is CSVGGTIAGGLDTQYF.